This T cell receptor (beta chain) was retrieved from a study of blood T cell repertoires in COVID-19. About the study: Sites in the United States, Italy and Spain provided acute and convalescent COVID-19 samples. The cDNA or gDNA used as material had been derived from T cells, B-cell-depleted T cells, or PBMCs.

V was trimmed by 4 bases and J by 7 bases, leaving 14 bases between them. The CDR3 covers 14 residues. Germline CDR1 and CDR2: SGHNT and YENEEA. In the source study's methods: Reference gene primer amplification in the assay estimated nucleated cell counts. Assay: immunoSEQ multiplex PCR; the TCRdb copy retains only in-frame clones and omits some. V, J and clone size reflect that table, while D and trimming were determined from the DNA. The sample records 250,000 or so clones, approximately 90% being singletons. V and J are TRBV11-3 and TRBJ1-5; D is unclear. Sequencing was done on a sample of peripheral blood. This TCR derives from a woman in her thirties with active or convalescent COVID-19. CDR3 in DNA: TGTGCCAGCAGCTCGGCGCCGGGGAGCCAGCCCCAGCATTTT. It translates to CASSSAPGSQPQHF.